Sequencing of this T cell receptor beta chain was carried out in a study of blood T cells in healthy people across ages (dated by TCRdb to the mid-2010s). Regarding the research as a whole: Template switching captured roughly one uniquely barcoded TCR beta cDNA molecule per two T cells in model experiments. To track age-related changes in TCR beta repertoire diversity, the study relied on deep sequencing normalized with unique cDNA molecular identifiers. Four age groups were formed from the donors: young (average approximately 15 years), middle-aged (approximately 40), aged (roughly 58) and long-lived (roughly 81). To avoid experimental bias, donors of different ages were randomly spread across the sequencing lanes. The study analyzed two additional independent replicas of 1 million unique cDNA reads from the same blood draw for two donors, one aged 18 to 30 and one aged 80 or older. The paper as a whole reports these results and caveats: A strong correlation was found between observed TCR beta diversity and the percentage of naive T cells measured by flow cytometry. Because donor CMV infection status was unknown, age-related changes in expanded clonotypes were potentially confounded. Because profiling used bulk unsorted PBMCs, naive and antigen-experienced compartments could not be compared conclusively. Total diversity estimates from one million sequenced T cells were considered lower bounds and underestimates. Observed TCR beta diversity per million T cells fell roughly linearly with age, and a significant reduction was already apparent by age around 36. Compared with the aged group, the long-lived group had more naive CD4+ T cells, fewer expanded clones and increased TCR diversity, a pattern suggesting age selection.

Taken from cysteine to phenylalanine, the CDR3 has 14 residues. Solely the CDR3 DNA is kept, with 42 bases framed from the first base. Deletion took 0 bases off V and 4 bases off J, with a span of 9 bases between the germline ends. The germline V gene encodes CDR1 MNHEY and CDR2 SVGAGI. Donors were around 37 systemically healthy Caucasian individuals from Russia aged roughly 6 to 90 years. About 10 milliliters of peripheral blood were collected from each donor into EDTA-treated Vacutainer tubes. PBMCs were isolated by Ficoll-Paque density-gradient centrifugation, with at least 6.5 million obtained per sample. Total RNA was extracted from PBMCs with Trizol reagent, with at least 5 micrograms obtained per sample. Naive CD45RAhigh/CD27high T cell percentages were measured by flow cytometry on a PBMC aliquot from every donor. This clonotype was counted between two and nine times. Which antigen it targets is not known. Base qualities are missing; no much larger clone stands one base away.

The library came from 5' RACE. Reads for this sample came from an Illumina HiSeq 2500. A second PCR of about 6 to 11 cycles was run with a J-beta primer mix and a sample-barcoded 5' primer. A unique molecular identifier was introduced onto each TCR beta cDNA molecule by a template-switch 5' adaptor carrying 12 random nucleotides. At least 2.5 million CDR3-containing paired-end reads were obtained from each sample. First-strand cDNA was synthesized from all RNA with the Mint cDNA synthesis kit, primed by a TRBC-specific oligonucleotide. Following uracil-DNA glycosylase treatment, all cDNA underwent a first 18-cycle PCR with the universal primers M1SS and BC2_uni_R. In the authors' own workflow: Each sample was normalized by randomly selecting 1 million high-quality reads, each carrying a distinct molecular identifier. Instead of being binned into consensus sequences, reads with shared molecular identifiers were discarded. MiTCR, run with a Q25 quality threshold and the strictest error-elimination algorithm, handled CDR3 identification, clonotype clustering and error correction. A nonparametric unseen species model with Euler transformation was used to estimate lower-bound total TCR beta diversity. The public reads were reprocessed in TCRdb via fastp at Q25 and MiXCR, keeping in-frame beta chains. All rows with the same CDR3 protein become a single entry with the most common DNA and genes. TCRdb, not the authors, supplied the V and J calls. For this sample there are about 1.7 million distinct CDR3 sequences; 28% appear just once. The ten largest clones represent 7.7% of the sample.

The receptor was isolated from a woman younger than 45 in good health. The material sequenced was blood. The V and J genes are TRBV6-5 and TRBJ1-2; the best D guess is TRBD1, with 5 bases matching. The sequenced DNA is TGTGCCAGCAGTTACTCGAGGGGAAGCTATGGCTACACCTTC. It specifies CASSYSRGSYGYTF.